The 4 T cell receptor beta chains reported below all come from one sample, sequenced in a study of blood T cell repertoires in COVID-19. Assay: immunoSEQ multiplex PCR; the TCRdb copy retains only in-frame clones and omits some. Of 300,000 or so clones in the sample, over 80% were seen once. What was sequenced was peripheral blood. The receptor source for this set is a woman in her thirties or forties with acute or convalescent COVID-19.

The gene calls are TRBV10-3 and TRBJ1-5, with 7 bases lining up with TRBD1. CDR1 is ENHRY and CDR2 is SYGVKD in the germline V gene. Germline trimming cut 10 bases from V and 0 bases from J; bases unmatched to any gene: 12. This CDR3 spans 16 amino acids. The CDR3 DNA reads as TGTGCCACCATGGGACAGAGGGGTGATAGCAATCAGCCCCAGCATTTT. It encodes CATMGQRGDSNQPQHF.

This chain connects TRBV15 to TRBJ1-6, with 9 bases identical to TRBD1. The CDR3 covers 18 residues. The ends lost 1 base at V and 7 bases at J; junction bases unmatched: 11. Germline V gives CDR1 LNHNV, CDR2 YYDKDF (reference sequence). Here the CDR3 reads CATSRAPRAGQGNSPLHF. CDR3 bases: TGTGCCACCAGCAGAGCGCCTCGTGCTGGACAGGGGAATTCACCCCTCCACTTT.

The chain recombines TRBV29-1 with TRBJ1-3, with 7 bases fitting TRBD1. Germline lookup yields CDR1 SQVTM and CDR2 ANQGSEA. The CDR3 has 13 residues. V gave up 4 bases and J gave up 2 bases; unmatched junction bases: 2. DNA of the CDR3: TGCAGCGTTGGGCAGGGGGCTGGAAACACCATATATTTT. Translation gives CSVGQGAGNTIYF.

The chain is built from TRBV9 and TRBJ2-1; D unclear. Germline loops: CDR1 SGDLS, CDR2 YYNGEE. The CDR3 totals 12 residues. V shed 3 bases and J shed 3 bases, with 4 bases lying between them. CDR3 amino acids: CASSAFYNEQFF. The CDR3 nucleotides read TGTGCCAGCAGCGCCTTCTACAATGAGCAGTTCTTC.